One sample yielded the 9 T cell receptor beta chains listed below, sequenced in a study of T-cell reconstitution after alpha-beta-depleted transplantation in children. Construction of the TCRbeta library involved unique molecular identifiers. MiXCR was run by TCRdb on the PCR reads, yielding one entry per CDR3 protein. The top ten clones hold 25% to 30% of a sample with approximately 400,000 distinct CDR3 sequences, about a sixth of them seen once. The input for sequencing was PBMCs, mostly from graft donor cells, taken 360 days after TCRalphabeta/CD19-depleted stem cell transplant. These receptors were obtained from a boy younger than two who had a stem cell transplant for Wiskott-Aldrich syndrome, so the T cells may come from the graft donor.

In its sample, this clonotype was seen a few times. J is TRBJ1-6 and V is TRBV28, with D possibly being TRBD1 (5 bases). The V and J ends lost 6 bases and 9 bases respectively, with 18 bases between them. This CDR3 contains 15 residues. Looked up from germline, CDR1 is MDHEN and CDR2 is SYDVKM. The CDR3 sequence is CASRSWGPPISPLHF. Written as DNA, the CDR3 is TGTGCCAGCAGGTCTTGGGGACCTCCCATTTCACCCCTCCACTTT.

In its sample, this clonotype was seen a few times. V usage is TRBV29-1 and J usage is TRBJ2-1; 8 bases map to TRBD2. V trimming: 4 bases; J trimming: 8 bases; junction bases outside the gene matches: 7. Germline V lookup: CDR1 SQVTM, CDR2 ANQGSEA. The CDR3 consists of 13 residues. The CDR3 reads CSVAGRARDEQFF. In nucleotides, the CDR3 is TGCAGCGTTGCCGGGAGGGCCAGGGATGAGCAGTTCTTC.

CDR3 sequence: CASSLGAPWLAGENEQFF. The CDR3 region has the DNA TGTGCCAGCAGCTTAGGGGCACCGTGGCTAGCGGGAGAGAATGAGCAGTTCTTC. V is TRBV11-2 and J is TRBJ2-1; 10 bases fit TRBD2. After removal of 1 base from V and 7 bases from J, the junction contained 13 bases not matched to a gene. The germline CDR1 and CDR2 sequences are SGHAT and FQNNGV. The CDR3 spans 18 residues.

The rearrangement links TRBV18 to TRBJ2-7; the D gene is possibly TRBD2 (5 bases). V lost 4 bases and J lost 2, with 9 bases in between. CDR1 is KGHSH and CDR2 is LQKENI in the germline V gene. This CDR3 contains 13 residues. CDR3 bases: TGTGCCAGCTCACGGGGAGATGCCTACGAGCAGTACTTC. Residues: CASSRGDAYEQYF.

In DNA, the CDR3 is TGTGCCAGCAGTTACTCGAGACGTGGGTCCTACAATGAGCAGTTCTTC. Translation gives CASSYSRRGSYNEQFF. The V and J genes are TRBV6-2 or TRBV6-3 and TRBJ2-1; D unclear. This CDR3 spans 16 amino acids. Germline V gene data show CDR1 as MNHEY and CDR2 as SVGEGT. V gave up 0 bases and J gave up 1 base, with 10 bases separating them.

The table lists this clonotype with a few counts. J is TRBJ2-1 and V is TRBV20-1; D unresolved. The CDR3 spans 12 residues. In germline, CDR1 is DFQATT, CDR2 SNEGSKA (reference sequence). Trimming took off 5 bases at V and 6 bases at J, with 11 bases between the two ends. The CDR3 DNA reads TGCAGTGCTTCCCTAGTGGGCAATGAGCAGTTCTTC. Translating gives CSASLVGNEQFF.

This clonotype turned up a few times. The chain has TRBV7-9 and TRBJ1-1; D uncertain. Trimming left V 3 bases short and J 5 bases short, with 7 bases between. The CDR3 totals 12 residues. CDR1 and CDR2 from the germline V gene are SEHNR and FQNEAQ (reference sequence). CDR3 region: CASSFERTEAFF. Written as DNA, the CDR3 is TGTGCCAGCAGCTTCGAACGAACTGAAGCTTTCTTT.

This clonotype has at least ten counts. The genes are TRBV15 and TRBJ2-1, with D unresolved. V was trimmed by 1 base and J by 3 bases, leaving 10 bases between them. The length of the CDR3 is 15 residues. Germline-derived CDR1 and CDR2 are LNHNV and YYDKDF (reference sequence). The chain's CDR3 is CATSRVGSNYNEQFF. In nucleotides, the CDR3 is TGTGCCACCAGCAGAGTCGGGTCTAACTACAATGAGCAGTTCTTC.

This chain uses TRBV5-5 with TRBJ2-5; D is undetermined. There are 13 residues in the CDR3. The germline V gene encodes CDR1 SGHKS and CDR2 YYEKEE (reference sequence). V was shortened by 0 bases and J by 5 bases, with 8 bases between the two germline ends. The CDR3 reads CASSLAAFETQYF. DNA of the CDR3: TGTGCCAGCAGCTTGGCCGCGTTTGAGACCCAGTACTTC.